The clone carrying this T cell receptor beta chain was picked up a small number of times. The antigen is unknown. With 1 base removed from V and 1 base from J, the gap between germline ends came to 8 bases. CDR3 size: 14 residues. Germline CDR1 is SGHVS and CDR2 is FNYEAQ. These data come from a study of cytomegalovirus exposure and HLA in healthy donors. The study, taken as a whole, reports: Later analysis associated a missense DCLRE1C variant with TCR beta V- and J-gene trimming.

Both 60 Vbeta primers and 13 Jbeta primers went into the PCR. In the original analysis: Later reanalysis found approximately 80 million unique TCR beta chains, 10 million to 12 million of them shared. Sequencing used immunoSEQ multiplex PCR; TCRdb keeps in-frame clones, though not all of them. Clone size and V and J calls were adopted from that table, with D and trimming inferred from the DNA. The sample gives some 130,000 clones, roughly 72% of which show up once; 5.5% to 8.5% is in the top ten. Sequencing was performed on PBMCs. This sequence was found in a male donor in good health and CMV-seronegative. The chain links TRBV7-6 to TRBJ2-7, with D unclear. The DNA of the CDR3 is TGTGCCAGCAGCTTAGTGGAGCGTTCCTACGAGCAGTACTTC. It codes for CASSLVERSYEQYF.